This T cell receptor (beta chain) was captured in a study of OX40 agonist ivuxolimab in advanced cancers. Looking at the study overall: Partial responses were achieved by three patients, one with hepatocellular carcinoma and two with cutaneous melanoma.

Sampled blood was obtained at baseline, cycle 4 day 1, and cycle 7 day 1. Points from the study as a whole: No antigen was identified for the clonally expanded peripheral T cells.

Measured with immunoSEQ multiplex PCR; TCRdb has only the in-frame clones, and not every one. Of about 17,000 clones in the sample, around four fifths were seen once. As for this clone: Its antigen is not identified.

Germline-derived CDR1 and CDR2 are SGHRS and YFSETQ. V lost 0 bases and J lost 3, with 18 bases in between. The CDR3 runs 17 residues. This rearrangement joins TRBV5-1 to TRBJ1-1, with D possibly being TRBD1 (6 bases). The sequence was obtained from an adult with an advanced solid tumor such as melanoma, head and neck, liver or kidney cancer. Sequenced here: CD4+ or CD8+ T cells sorted from blood, sampled in a trial of the OX40 agonist ivuxolimab. In DNA, the CDR3 is TGCGCCAGCAGCTTGGCCTGGACAGTGAAGGGCTACACTGAAGCTTTCTTT. It is translated as CASSLAWTVKGYTEAFF.